These 26 T cell receptor beta chains share one sample of origin, sequenced in a study of T cell clonality in common variable immunodeficiency. Produced via immunoSEQ multiplex PCR; TCRdb's table is partial and in-frame only. The sample has about 34,000 clones, none seen only once. The study's findings and limits: Fewer deletions and N-nucleotide insertions were reportedly seen in common variable immunodeficiency TCR beta sequences.

These TCRs are of unknown antigen specificity. Sample: peripheral blood mononuclear cells. Source of these receptors: a human donor with common variable immunodeficiency.

This clone has a handful of counts. This specimen includes other DNA sequences encoding the same CDR3. CDR3 amino acids: CASSSSGGRGTGELFF. The sequenced CDR3 bases are TGTGCCAGCAGCTCCTCAGGGGGCCGAGGCACCGGGGAG. The chain has TRBV7-3 and TRBJ2-2; 8 positions match TRBD1. The observed sequence ends 3 residues before the CDR3 terminus, with the missing tail filled in from the germline J gene. V lost 4 bases to trimming and J lost 4 bases; unmatched junction nucleotides: 8. CDR3 length: 16 amino acids. CDR1 and CDR2 (germline): SGHTA, FQGTGA.

Notes on this clone: Coverage ceases 3 residues before the CDR3 finishes, and the germline J gene fills in the end. This rearrangement joins TRBV11-3 to TRBJ2-7; 7 nucleotides match TRBD2. From germline, CDR1 is SGHNT and CDR2 YENEEA. V shed 3 bases and J 2 bases; nucleotides not matched to a gene: 7. The CDR3 consists of 15 residues. The CDR3 DNA, read in part, is TGTGCCAGCAGCTTCCTCGGGGAGGGCCCCTACGAG. It specifies CASSFLGEGPYE. The complete CDR3 sequence is CASSFLGEGPYEQYF.

This clone was recorded many times. Coverage ceases 3 residues before the CDR3 finishes, and the germline J gene fills in the end. This chain links TRBV20-1 with TRBJ2-7; TRBD2 aligns across 10 bases. The CDR3 is 15 amino acids. The germline V gene encodes CDR1 DFQATT and CDR2 SNEGSKA (reference sequence). After removal of 0 bases from V and 3 bases from J, the junction contained 5 bases not matched to a gene. The CDR3 is CSARDPLAGVYEQYF. CDR3 DNA (partial): TGCAGTGCTAGAGATCCGCTAGCGGGAGTCTACGAG.

This clone was seen repeatedly, ten times or more. Read coverage stops 3 residues before the CDR3 terminus; the germline J gene supplies the remainder. The gene calls are TRBV4-1 and TRBJ2-7; D is perhaps TRBD1 (5 bases). This CDR3 has 17 residues. Germline lookup yields CDR1 MGHRA and CDR2 YSYEKL. V was pared by 0 bases and J by 3 bases, with 18 bases between. The DNA read from the CDR3 is TGCGCCAGCAGCCAAGACGGTAAGACAGTCAACTTCTACGAG. It codes for CASSQDGKTVNFYE. The entire CDR3 protein is CASSQDGKTVNFYEQYF.

This clone turned up a few times. The observed sequence ends 3 residues before the CDR3 terminus, with the missing tail filled in from the germline J gene. This chain joins TRBV5-1 and TRBJ2-1, with D perhaps TRBD2 (5 bases). V was shortened by 4 bases and J by 0 bases, with 14 bases between the two germline ends. The CDR3 totals 16 residues. Germline CDR1 and CDR2: SGHRS and YFSETQ. The sequenced part of the CDR3 DNA is TGCGCCAGCAGCACCTCATCGGGGAGCTCCTACAATGAG. This codes for CASSTSSGSSYNE. The entire CDR3 is CASSTSSGSSYNEQFF.

In the case of this clone: With the read ending 3 residues before the CDR3 end, the germline J gene is used to fill in that end. The rearrangement joins TRBV19 to TRBJ1-1, with 9 positions matching TRBD1. CDR1 and CDR2 (germline): LNHDA, SQIVND (reference sequence). V gave up 5 bases and J gave up 5 bases; unmatched junction bases: 9. CDR3 length: 15 amino acids. The covered CDR3 bases are TGTGCCAGTAGTGTCTTACCGGGACAGGGAACTGAA. Protein sequence: CASSVLPGQGTE. From start to end, the CDR3 is CASSVLPGQGTEAFF.

This clone has a count of ten or more. Coverage ceases 3 residues before the CDR3 finishes, and the germline J gene fills in the end. The V and J genes are TRBV30 and TRBJ1-1; TRBD1 matches at 9 bases. With V trimmed by 5 bases and J by 6 bases, 10 bases remained unmatched. The germline CDR1 and CDR2 sequences are GTSNPN and SVGIG (reference sequence). The length of the CDR3 is 14 residues. The CDR3 sequence: CAWGIRTGVSEAFF. The sequenced CDR3 bases are TGTGCCTGGGGGATAAGGACAGGGGTATCTGAA.

This clone has a count of ten or more. The read ends 3 residues before the CDR3 terminus; that terminus is restored from the germline J gene. The chain links TRBV5-1 to TRBJ2-5; the match to TRBD2 covers 10 bases. This CDR3 has 15 amino acids. The V gene's germline CDR1 is SGHRS and CDR2 YFSETQ. V lost 7 bases to trimming and J lost 5 bases; unmatched junction nucleotides: 11. The sequenced part of the CDR3 DNA is TGCGCCAGCGGGCTAGCGGGAGATCTAGGGGAGACC. It yields the protein CASGLAGDLGET. The whole CDR3 region reads CASGLAGDLGETQYF.

In this sample, this clone turned up a few times. Read data end 3 residues before the CDR3 end; the end is taken from the germline J gene. The chain carries TRBV19 and TRBJ2-7; 8 bases line up with TRBD1. Trimming cost V 5 bases and J 6 bases; bases outside gene matches: 12. CDR3 length equals 15 residues. Germline loops: CDR1 LNHDA, CDR2 SQIVND (reference sequence). This chain's CDR3 is CASSVSGGEYGEQYF. The sequenced part of the CDR3 DNA is TGTGCCAGTAGTGTATCAGGGGGCGAGTATGGCGAG.

Notes on this clone: Read sequence stops 3 residues before the CDR3 end, and the germline J gene provides the missing end. The same CDR3 also results from other DNA sequences found in this sample. This sequence joins TRBV7-7 and TRBJ2-3; 7 bases match TRBD2. Germline V lookup: CDR1 SSHAT, CDR2 FNYEAQ (reference sequence). The CDR3 covers 16 residues. V shed 3 bases and J 3 bases; nucleotides not matched to a gene: 9. The CDR3 loop is CASSLSGGSGTDTQYF. The CDR3 DNA, read in part, is TGTGCCAGCAGCTTGTCGGGCGGGAGTGGGACAGATACG.

This clone was detected a few times. CDR3 residues: CSAWTYSSYEQYF. CDR3 DNA (partial): TGCAGCGCCTGGACTTACAGCTCCTACGAG. The chain links TRBV29-1 to TRBJ2-7; TRBD2 might be the D (5 bases). The CDR3 is cut off 3 residues early in the read; its end comes from the germline J gene. Trimming took off 7 bases at V and 0 bases at J, with 13 bases between the two ends. CDR1 is SQVTM and CDR2 is ANQGSEA in the germline V gene. The CDR3 runs to 13 residues.

This clone was seen ten or more times. The sequence runs out 3 residues before the end of the CDR3; the remainder is reconstructed from the germline J gene. The gene calls are TRBV18 and TRBJ1-5; D is undetermined. V was trimmed by 2 bases and J by 4 bases, leaving 6 bases between them. Per the germline V gene, CDR1 is KGHSH and CDR2 is LQKENI. This CDR3 comprises 13 residues. CDR3 loop: CASSPSGNQPQHF. The CDR3 bases that were read are TGTGCCAGCTCACCATCCGGGAATCAGCCC.

This clone was seen many times. Coverage ceases 3 residues before the CDR3 finishes, and the germline J gene fills in the end. This chain joins TRBV2 and TRBJ1-2, with D unresolved. CDR1 and CDR2 (germline): SNHLY, FYNNEI. The V and J ends lost 7 bases and 1 base respectively, with 10 bases between them. The CDR3 contains 13 residues. Partial CDR3 DNA: TGTGCCAGCAAAGGAACAGATAACTATGGC. This codes for CASKGTDNYG. The whole CDR3 protein reads CASKGTDNYGYTF.

As for this clone: The CDR3 extends 3 residues past the end of the read, so its final part is completed from the germline J gene. The sample contains more than one DNA sequence encoding this CDR3. V gene TRBV19 combines with J gene TRBJ2-5; 7 bases line up with TRBD1. This CDR3 comprises 12 residues. In germline, CDR1 is LNHDA, CDR2 SQIVND (reference sequence). J was trimmed by 4 bases and V by 4 bases; bases with no gene match: 0. Partial CDR3 DNA: TGTGCCAGTAGTACAGGGGGAGAGACC. This translates into CASSTGGET. In full, the CDR3 reads CASSTGGETQYF.

The sample holds a few counts of this clone. The CDR3 end lies 3 residues beyond the end of the read and is filled in from the germline J gene. V is TRBV19 and J is TRBJ2-3; 8 nucleotides line up with TRBD2. Germline CDR1 LNHDA, CDR2 SQIVND (reference sequence). The CDR3 is made up of 14 amino acids. The ends lost 8 bases at V and 4 bases at J; junction bases unmatched: 8. Here the CDR3 reads CASETSADSDTQYF. The covered CDR3 bases are TGTGCCAGTGAGACTAGCGCCGATTCAGATACG.

This clone was counted only a few times. The read gets to within 3 residues of the CDR3 end, and the germline J gene fills in the rest. V gene TRBV30 combines with J gene TRBJ1-6; 8 nucleotides match TRBD1. After removal of 2 bases from V and 8 bases from J, the junction contained 5 bases not matched to a gene. The CDR3 loop spans 14 amino acids. Germline V lookup: CDR1 GTSNPN, CDR2 SVGIG (reference sequence). CDR3 in amino acids: CAWSQAQGDSPLHF. Incomplete CDR3 DNA: TGTGCCTGGAGTCAAGCACAGGGGGATTCACCC. Filled out from reference TRBV30 and TRBJ1-6, the complete variable domain reads SQTIHQWPATLVQPVGSPLSLECTVEGTSNPNLYWYRQAAGRGLQLLFYSVGIGQISSEVPQNLSASRPQDRQFILSSKKLLLSDSGFYLCAWSQAQGDSPLHFGNGTRLTVT.

This clone appeared many times. The CDR3 is CASSLKASGANVLTF. The DNA read from the CDR3 is TGTGCCAGCAGCTTAAAAGCCTCTGGGGCCAACGTC. V usage is TRBV7-3 and J usage is TRBJ2-6; D is undetermined. The CDR3 end lies 3 residues beyond the end of the read and is filled in from the germline J gene. Germline V lookup: CDR1 SGHTA, CDR2 FQGTGA. This CDR3 has 15 amino acids. The V gene lost 1 base and the J gene lost 0 bases, with 4 bases spanning the gap.

There are many counts of this clone. The CDR3 extends 3 residues past the end of the read, so its final part is completed from the germline J gene. The V gene is TRBV7-9, the J gene TRBJ2-7; TRBD1 matches at 8 bases. The germline CDR1 and CDR2 sequences are SEHNR and FQNEAQ (reference sequence). CDR3 length equals 15 residues. The J segment lost 0 bases and the V segment lost 3 bases, leaving 4 bases of the junction unmatched. CDR3: CASSFRDRPSYEQYF. CDR3 DNA, as far as it was read: TGTGCCAGCAGCTTCCGGGACAGGCCCTCCTACGAG.

In this sample, this clone turned up a few times. Sequencing ends 3 residues short of the CDR3 end; the germline J gene provides the rest. The chain uses TRBV6-2 or TRBV6-3 and TRBJ2-1; D may be TRBD1 (5 bases). There are 14 residues in the CDR3. V shed 5 bases and J shed 0 bases, with 8 bases lying between them. Germline V CDR1 and CDR2: MNHEY, SVGEGT. The CDR3 is CASSMTASYNEQFF. The sequenced part of the CDR3 DNA is TGTGCCAGCAGTATGACAGCCTCCTACAATGAG.

Concerning this clone itself: The read falls 3 residues short of the CDR3 end, and the missing part is taken from the germline J gene. The chain has TRBV30 and TRBJ2-1; TRBD1 is a possible D gene (6 bases). CDR1 and CDR2 (germline): GTSNPN, SVGIG (reference sequence). V dropped 5 bases and J dropped 1 base, with 6 bases sitting between them. This CDR3 contains 12 residues. Here the CDR3 reads CAWDRSYNEQFF. The CDR3 DNA, read in part, is TGTGCCTGGGACAGGTCCTACAATGAG.

This clone was counted a few times. With a much larger clone just one base away, this may be a read error. The CDR3 end is not reached by the read, which stops 3 residues before it; the germline J gene fills it in. The same CDR3 is also encoded by other DNA sequences in this sample. The gene calls are TRBV7-8 and TRBJ2-7; TRBD1 agrees at 10 bases. V lost 4 bases to trimming and J lost 4 bases; unmatched junction nucleotides: 7. This CDR3 is 15 amino acids long. CDR1 and CDR2 from the germline V gene are SGHVS and FQNEAQ. CDR3 sequence reads: CASSSTPGQGYEQYF. CDR3 DNA (partial): TGTGCCAGCAGCTCGACCCCGGGACAGGGGTACGAG.

Details on this clone: The read is 3 residues too short to cover the CDR3 end, so that end is filled in from the germline J gene. The chain recombines TRBV7-2 with TRBJ1-1; maybe TRBD1 (5 bases). V was shortened by 4 bases and J by 0 bases, with 9 bases between the two germline ends. CDR1 SGHTA and CDR2 FQGNSA come from the germline V gene. This CDR3 has 14 amino acids. The CDR3 DNA, read in part, is TGTGCCAGCAGCTGGGGGGGAATGAACACTGAA. Translating gives CASSWGGMNTE. The full-length CDR3 reads as CASSWGGMNTEAFF.

Turning to this clone: With the read ending 3 residues before the CDR3 end, the germline J gene is used to fill in that end. The J gene is TRBJ2-1, the V gene TRBV7-2; 7 positions agree with TRBD2. This CDR3 comprises 15 residues. The V segment lost 3 bases and the J segment 8 bases; nucleotides outside the gene matches: 10. Germline CDR1 reads SGHTA; CDR2 reads FQGNSA. The CDR3 spells CASSFWDSREDEQFF. The DNA read from the CDR3 is TGTGCCAGCAGCTTCTGGGACTCCCGGGAGGATGAG.

This clone was counted many times. Read sequence stops 3 residues before the CDR3 end, and the germline J gene provides the missing end. J is TRBJ2-1 and V is TRBV9; D may be TRBD2 (6 bases). The CDR3 loop spans 15 amino acids. From germline, CDR1 is SGDLS and CDR2 YYNGEE. V was clipped by 0 bases and J by 1 base, with 8 bases between them. The CDR3 here is CASSVVGTSYNEQFF. Partial CDR3 DNA: TGTGCCAGCAGCGTAGTTGGGACTTCCTACAATGAG.

With respect to this clone: The CDR3 is cut off 3 residues early in the read; its end comes from the germline J gene. The rearrangement uses TRBV19 and TRBJ2-7; no clear D. The CDR3 covers 13 residues. The V end lost 2 bases, the J end lost 5 bases, and 10 bases lay between the germline ends. The germline CDR1 and CDR2 sequences are LNHDA and SQIVND (reference sequence). The part of the CDR3 DNA that was read is TGTGCCAGTAGTATATTTTCGGCGGACGAG. Translated: CASSIFSADE. From start to end, the CDR3 is CASSIFSADEQYF. Complete variable domain (other parts from reference TRBV19 and TRBJ2-7): DGGITQSPKYLFRKEGQNVTLSCEQNLNHDAMYWYRQDPGQGLRLIYYSQIVNDFQKGDIAEGYSVSREKKESFPLTVTSAQKNPTAFYLCASSIFSADEQYFGPGTRLTVT.

A few counts support this clone. CDR3 in amino acids: CASSSLATQYF. CDR3 DNA, as far as it was read: TGTGCCAGCAGCTCACTAGCGACG. The rearrangement links TRBV13 to TRBJ2-3; the match to TRBD2 covers 7 bases. With the read ending 3 residues before the CDR3 end, the germline J gene is used to fill in that end. Germline assignment: CDR1 PRHDT and CDR2 FYEKMQ (reference sequence). CDR3 length equals 11 residues.